This T cell receptor (beta chain) appears in the sequencing data of a study of shared clonotypes between healthy human individuals. Study-level background: CD8 memory received one plate per donor, CD8 naive two, CD4 memory three and CD4 naive three.

Study-wide results and limits: Sequencing depth was predicted to influence how clonotypes are shared among donors.

Concerning this clone itself: The target antigen is unknown.

The authors' processing: ImmunoSEQ only sent back junction sequences with no quality scores, so filtering was done differently. The method was immunoSEQ multiplex PCR; TCRdb's version includes in-frame clones alone and lacks a portion of them. The DNA gave D and trimming, while V, J and clone size come from that table. Found here are some 500,000 clones, 95% to 97% of them singletons; the top ten hold under 0.065%. V lost 0 bases to trimming and J lost 7 bases, with 7 bases between them. Germline V lookup: CDR1 SGHRS, CDR2 YFSETQ. The CDR3 runs 13 residues. The genes are TRBV5-1 and TRBJ2-2; D remains unclear. Sequencing used naive CD4+ T cells sorted from blood. The subset: CD45RA+ positively selected. This TCR came from a woman aged 25 to 39 in good health. CDR3 DNA: TGCGCCAGCAGCTTGGGTGTCAACGGGGAGCTGTTTTTT. This sequence encodes CASSLGVNGELFF.